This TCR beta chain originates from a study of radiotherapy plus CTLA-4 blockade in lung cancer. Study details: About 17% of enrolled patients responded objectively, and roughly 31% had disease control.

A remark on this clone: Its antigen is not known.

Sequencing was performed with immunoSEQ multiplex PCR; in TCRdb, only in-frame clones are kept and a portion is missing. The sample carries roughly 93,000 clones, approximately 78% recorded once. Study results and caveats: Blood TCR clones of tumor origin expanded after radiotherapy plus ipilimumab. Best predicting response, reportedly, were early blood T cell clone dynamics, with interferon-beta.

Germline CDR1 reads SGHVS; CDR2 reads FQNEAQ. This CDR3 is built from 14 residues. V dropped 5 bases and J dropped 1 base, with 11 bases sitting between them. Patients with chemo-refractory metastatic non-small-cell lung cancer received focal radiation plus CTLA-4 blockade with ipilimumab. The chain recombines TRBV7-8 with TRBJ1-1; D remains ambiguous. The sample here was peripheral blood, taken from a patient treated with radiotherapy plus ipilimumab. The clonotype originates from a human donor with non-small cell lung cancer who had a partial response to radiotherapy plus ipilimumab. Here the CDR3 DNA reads TGTGCCAGCAGCACGATGCTAGGGAACACTGAAGCTTTCTTT. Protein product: CASSTMLGNTEAFF.